The 11 T cell receptor beta chains presented below share a single source sample, sequenced in a study of blood T cell repertoires in COVID-19. This table comes from immunoSEQ multiplex PCR, and its TCRdb copy is limited to in-frame clones, with some not included. Of a few hundred thousand clones listed, around 88% are singletons. Sequenced material: peripheral blood. These receptor sequences come from a woman in her twenties or thirties who had recovered from COVID-19.

This rearrangement joins TRBV20-1 to TRBJ2-5; D perhaps matches TRBD1 (5 bases). V was trimmed by 5 bases and J by 7 bases, leaving 11 bases between them. This CDR3 is built from 11 residues. The germline V gene has CDR1 DFQATT and CDR2 SNEGSKA (reference sequence). CDR3 DNA: TGCAGTGCTGGACAAACGGGGACCCAGTACTTC. Translation gives CSAGQTGTQYF.

J is TRBJ2-3 and V is TRBV30, with D maybe TRBD1 (6 bases). This CDR3 contains 16 residues. CDR1 is GTSNPN, CDR2 SVGIG, per germline (reference sequence). The V gene lost 4 bases and the J gene lost 1 base, with 18 bases spanning the gap. CDR3 coding DNA: TGTGCCTGGACTGTAAACAGGGCCTTCGGCACAGATACGCAGTATTTT. Protein product: CAWTVNRAFGTDTQYF.

The chain has TRBV29-1 and TRBJ1-1; TRBD1 matches at 8 bases. Germline lookup yields CDR1 SQVTM and CDR2 ANQGSEA. J lost 5 bases, V lost 6 bases, and 8 bases had no gene match. CDR3 length: 13 residues. In nucleotides, the CDR3 is TGCAGCGTAGGAACAGGGGGAAGGACTGAAGCTTTCTTT. This sequence encodes CSVGTGGRTEAFF.

This sequence joins TRBV6-6 and TRBJ2-2, with TRBD2 matching 12 bases. V was clipped by 5 bases and J by 1 base; unmatched bases: 8. CDR3 length: 18 residues. Germline CDR1 is MNHNY and CDR2 is SVGAGI (reference sequence). The CDR3 nucleotides are TGTGCCAGCAGTCCCGGAGGACTAGCGGGGCAGAACACCGGGGAGCTGTTTTTT. It codes for CASSPGGLAGQNTGELFF.

This clone has just one count. The rearrangement links TRBV15 to TRBJ1-4; the D is unclear. The V and J ends lost 5 bases and 0 bases respectively, with 7 bases between them. This CDR3 is built from 14 residues. Germline V gene data show CDR1 as LNHNV and CDR2 as YYDKDF (reference sequence). In nucleotides, the CDR3 is TGTGCCACCAGCCCAGAAGCAACTAATGAAAAACTGTTTTTT. It encodes CATSPEATNEKLFF.

The chain links TRBV19 to TRBJ2-1; no clear D gene. The CDR3 loop spans 12 amino acids. V lost 4 bases, J lost 4 bases, and 5 bases lay in between. Germline assignment: CDR1 LNHDA and CDR2 SQIVND (reference sequence). CDR3 region: CASSTSYNEQFF. CDR3 nucleotides: TGTGCCAGTAGTACGTCTTACAATGAGCAGTTCTTC.

This sequence joins TRBV6-6 and TRBJ1-5; 8 nucleotides line up with TRBD1. Germline CDR1 is MNHNY and CDR2 is SVGAGI (reference sequence). The CDR3 sequence is 14 residues long. The J segment lost 4 bases and the V segment lost 6 bases, leaving 5 bases of the junction unmatched. CDR3 amino acids: CASRDGQGNQPQHF. Here the CDR3 DNA reads TGTGCCAGCAGAGACGGACAGGGTAATCAGCCCCAGCATTTT.

The gene calls are TRBV4-2 and TRBJ2-7; D is possibly TRBD2 (7 bases). The CDR3 has 16 residues. The V end was cut by 5 bases, the J end by 0 bases, with 17 bases between. Germline lookup yields CDR1 LGHNA and CDR2 YNFKEQ. CDR3 residues: CASSSTGGRSSYEQYF. CDR3 bases: TGTGCCAGCAGCTCTACCGGGGGGCGGAGCTCCTACGAGCAGTACTTC.

The J gene is TRBJ2-7, the V gene TRBV3-1 (or the pseudogene TRBV3-2), with TRBD1 as a possible D gene (5 bases). V dropped 1 base and J dropped 3 bases, with 13 bases sitting between them. The CDR3 is 15 residues long. CDR1 LGHDT and CDR2 YNNKEL come from the germline V gene (reference sequence). CDR3 loop: CASSQGAGWDYEQYF. DNA of the CDR3: TGTGCCAGCAGCCAAGGGGCAGGGTGGGACTACGAGCAGTACTTC.

The chain carries TRBV2 and TRBJ2-5; 7 bases align to TRBD2. V was clipped by 6 bases and J by 2 bases; unmatched bases: 0. CDR3 size: 12 residues. Germline V gene lookup returns CDR1 SNHLY and CDR2 FYNNEI. CDR3 nucleotide sequence: TGTGCCAGCAGGCGGGGGCAAGAGACCCAGTACTTC. Amino acids: CASRRGQETQYF.

The chain combines TRBV2 with TRBJ2-1, with 7 bases identical to TRBD1. The V and J ends lost 5 bases and 6 bases, in that order; junction bases with no gene match: 4. The CDR3 is 13 residues long. Germline V gives CDR1 SNHLY, CDR2 FYNNEI. CDR3 nucleotides: TGTGCCAGCAGTCTGACAGGGATCAATGAGCAGTTCTTC. Its translation: CASSLTGINEQFF.